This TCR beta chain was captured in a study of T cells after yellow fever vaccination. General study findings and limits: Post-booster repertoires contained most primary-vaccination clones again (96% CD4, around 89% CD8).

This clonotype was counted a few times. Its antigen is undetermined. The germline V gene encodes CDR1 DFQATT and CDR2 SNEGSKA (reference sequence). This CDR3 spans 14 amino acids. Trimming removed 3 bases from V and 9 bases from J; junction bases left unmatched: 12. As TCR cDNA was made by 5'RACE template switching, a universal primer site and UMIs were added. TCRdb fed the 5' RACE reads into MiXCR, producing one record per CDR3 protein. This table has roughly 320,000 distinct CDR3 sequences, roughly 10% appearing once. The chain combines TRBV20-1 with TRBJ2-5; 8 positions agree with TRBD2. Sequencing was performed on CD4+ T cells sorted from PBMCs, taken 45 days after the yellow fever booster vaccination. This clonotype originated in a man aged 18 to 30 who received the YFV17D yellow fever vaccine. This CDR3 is CSASETGGPGSQYF. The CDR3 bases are TGCAGTGCTAGCGAGACGGGGGGGCCGGGGTCCCAGTACTTC.